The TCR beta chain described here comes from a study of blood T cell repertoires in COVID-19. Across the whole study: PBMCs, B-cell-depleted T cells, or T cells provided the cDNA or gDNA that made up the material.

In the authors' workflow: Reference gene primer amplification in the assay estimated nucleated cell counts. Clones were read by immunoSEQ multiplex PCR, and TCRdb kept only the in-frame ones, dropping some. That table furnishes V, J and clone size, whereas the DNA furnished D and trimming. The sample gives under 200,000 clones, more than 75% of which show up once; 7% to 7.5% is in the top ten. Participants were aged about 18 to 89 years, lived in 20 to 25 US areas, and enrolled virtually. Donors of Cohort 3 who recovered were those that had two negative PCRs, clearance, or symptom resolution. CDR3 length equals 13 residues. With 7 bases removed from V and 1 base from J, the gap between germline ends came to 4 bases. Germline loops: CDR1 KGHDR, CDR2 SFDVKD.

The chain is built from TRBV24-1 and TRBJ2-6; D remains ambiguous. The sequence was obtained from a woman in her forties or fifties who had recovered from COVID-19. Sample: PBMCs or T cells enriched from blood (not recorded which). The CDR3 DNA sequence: TGTGCCACCAGCCAATCTGGGGCCAACGTCCTGACTTTC. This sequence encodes CATSQSGANVLTF.